What follows are 32 T cell receptor beta chains derived from one specimen sequenced in a study of Ad26.COV2.S vaccination and SARS-CoV-2 variants. Treatment described: around 19 received Ad26.COV2.S at low or high dose, single or two shots; several received placebo; per-sample allocation not given. Specimen acquisition occurred on day 63 following the initial vaccine or placebo injection. Produced via immunoSEQ multiplex PCR; TCRdb's table is partial and in-frame only. Of about 350,000 clones listed, roughly 84% were seen once; the top ten hold around 3.3%. The sample consisted of peripheral blood, taken in a trial of Ad26.COV2.S vaccine versus placebo. The receptors come from a person aged 18 to 65 who received the Ad26.COV2.S COVID-19 vaccine or a placebo.

The gene calls are TRBV29-1 and TRBJ1-2; D may be TRBD1 (6 bases). CDR3 length: 13 residues. Between the trimmed V and J ends, which lost 4 bases and 5 bases, there was a span of 14 bases. The V gene's germline CDR1 is SQVTM and CDR2 ANQGSEA. CDR3 DNA sequence: TGCAGCGTTGGCCCTGTCAGGGGATATGGCTACACCTTC. Translation: CSVGPVRGYGYTF.

The chain couples TRBV19 to TRBJ1-3, with TRBD1 identical over 7 bases. The germline CDR1 and CDR2 sequences are LNHDA and SQIVND (reference sequence). CDR3 length equals 16 residues. The J segment lost 0 bases and the V segment lost 6 bases, leaving 8 bases of the junction unmatched. As DNA, the CDR3 is TGTGCCAGTAGCCGGGACAGACCCTACTCTGGAAACACCATATATTTT. This encodes CASSRDRPYSGNTIYF.

The chain employs TRBV9 and TRBJ2-5; the D gene is possibly TRBD1 (6 bases). The CDR3 loop spans 14 amino acids. The germline V gene encodes CDR1 SGDLS and CDR2 YYNGEE. V dropped 0 bases and J dropped 5 bases, with 11 bases sitting between them. The CDR3 is CASSVEGGVETQYF. CDR3 DNA sequence: TGTGCCAGCAGCGTAGAAGGGGGTGTGGAGACCCAGTACTTC.

This chain uses TRBV11-2 with TRBJ2-3; D gene uncertain. CDR1 is SGHAT, CDR2 FQNNGV, per germline. The V gene lost 1 base and the J gene lost 8 bases, with 7 bases spanning the gap. CDR3 length equals 12 residues. This chain's CDR3 is CASSLGAVTQYF. The CDR3 DNA reads as TGTGCCAGCAGCTTAGGTGCGGTTACGCAGTATTTT.

This sequence joins TRBV9 and TRBJ2-3, with D uncertain. Germline V lookup: CDR1 SGDLS, CDR2 YYNGEE. V was trimmed by 0 bases and J by 2 bases, leaving 7 bases between them. This CDR3 contains 14 residues. CDR3 sequence reads: CASSVVSYTDTQYF. DNA for the CDR3: TGTGCCAGCAGCGTAGTCAGCTACACAGATACGCAGTATTTT.

The chain employs TRBV3-1 (or the pseudogene TRBV3-2) and TRBJ2-1; 10 bases are a match to TRBD2. V trimming: 4 bases; J trimming: 6 bases; junction bases outside the gene matches: 9. Germline loops: CDR1 LGHDT, CDR2 YNNKEL (reference sequence). The CDR3 contains 16 residues. DNA for the CDR3: TGTGCCAGCAGCCCTCCTAGCGGGAGAGGGGCCAATGAGCAGTTCTTC. Protein sequence: CASSPPSGRGANEQFF.

The chain has TRBV10-3 and TRBJ1-1; D gene ambiguous. This CDR3 is 11 amino acids long. CDR1 and CDR2 (germline): ENHRY, SYGVKD. V was clipped by 9 bases and J by 4 bases, with 9 bases between them. This CDR3 reads CAILVGTEAFF. Written as DNA, the CDR3 is TGTGCCATTTTGGTGGGCACTGAAGCTTTCTTT.

The rearrangement links TRBV6-2 or TRBV6-3 to TRBJ2-2, with D unresolved. Germline V gene data show CDR1 as MNHEY and CDR2 as SVGEGT. This CDR3 is built from 16 residues. The V gene lost 3 bases and the J gene lost 1 base, with 12 bases spanning the gap. The CDR3 nucleotides are TGTGCCAGCAGTTATGTGTCAGGCCGGAACACCGGGGAGCTGTTTTTT. It is translated as CASSYVSGRNTGELFF.

V and J are TRBV28 and TRBJ1-3; D is undetermined. The V end was cut by 9 bases, the J end by 0 bases, with 12 bases between. The CDR3 has 14 residues. Germline CDR1 reads MDHEN; CDR2 reads SYDVKM. The CDR3 spells CASSGILSGNTIYF. CDR3 nucleotides: TGTGCCAGTTCCGGGATCCTCTCTGGAAACACCATATATTTT.

As for this clone: At the DNA level, this CDR3 is encoded by other sequences in the same sample as well. The chain employs TRBV18 and TRBJ2-6; D might be TRBD1 (5 bases). The CDR3 runs to 15 residues. Germline loops: CDR1 KGHSH, CDR2 LQKENI. V was pared by 3 bases and J by 2 bases, with 8 bases between. The CDR3 nucleotides read TGTGCCAGCTCACCGCAGGGTGCTGGGGCCAACGTCCTGACTTTC. It specifies CASSPQGAGANVLTF.

The chain joins TRBV24-1 to TRBJ2-1, with 11 bases aligning to TRBD2. Trimming at V came to 9 bases and at J to 5 bases, leaving 8 bases not matched to a gene. From germline, CDR1 is KGHDR and CDR2 SFDVKD. The CDR3 spans 15 residues. The CDR3 region is CATSRSGGDNNEQFF. The CDR3 region has the DNA TGTGCCACCTCTCGTAGCGGGGGGGACAACAATGAGCAGTTCTTC.

CDR3 region: CASSSLQGLGEQFF. The CDR3 DNA reads TGTGCCAGCAGCTCGCTACAGGGGCTCGGTGAGCAGTTCTTC. V usage is TRBV5-4 and J usage is TRBJ2-1, with 7 bases aligning to TRBD1. The V gene's germline CDR1 is SGHNT and CDR2 YYREEE (reference sequence). The junction had 9 bases not matched to a gene; V was cut back by 3 bases and J by 9 bases. This CDR3 has 14 residues.

The chain recombines TRBV5-6 with TRBJ2-1, with 9 nucleotides matching TRBD1. This CDR3 spans 17 amino acids. V was clipped by 0 bases and J by 7 bases; unmatched bases: 11. Germline V lookup: CDR1 SGHDT, CDR2 YYEEEE. CDR3 sequence reads: CASSLGGTGRSLNEQFF. CDR3 DNA sequence: TGTGCCAGCAGCTTGGGTGGGACAGGGCGATCGTTAAATGAGCAGTTCTTC.

The V call is TRBV29-1, the J call TRBJ2-1; 8 bases map to TRBD1. Germline V gene data show CDR1 as SQVTM and CDR2 as ANQGSEA. This CDR3 is 16 amino acids long. V lost 5 bases and J lost 0; bases outside the gene matches: 9. In DNA, the CDR3 is TGCAGCGTTCTTCCCGGACAGGGAAGCTCCTACAATGAGCAGTTCTTC. Protein: CSVLPGQGSSYNEQFF.

V is TRBV18 and J is TRBJ2-3; 7 bases agree with TRBD2. The germline gives CDR1 KGHSH, CDR2 LQKENI. Trimming cost V 2 bases and J 3 bases; bases outside gene matches: 11. This CDR3 comprises 17 residues. CDR3 region: CASSPLSVAGGTDTQYF. The CDR3 DNA follows: TGTGCCAGCTCACCATTATCCGTAGCCGGGGGGACAGATACGCAGTATTTT.

The chain uses TRBV15 and TRBJ2-5; 11 nucleotides align to TRBD2. CDR3 length: 17 residues. CDR1 and CDR2 from the germline V gene are LNHNV and YYDKDF (reference sequence). The trim removed 6 bases at V and 5 bases at J, leaving 14 bases unmatched. CDR3 in DNA: TGTGCCACCAGAGGGTCATCCCCGGGACTAGCGGCGGAGACCCAGTACTTC. The encoded protein is CATRGSSPGLAAETQYF. The full variable domain, its missing parts supplied by reference TRBV15 and TRBJ2-5, is DAMVIQNPRYQVTQFGKPVTLSCSQTLNHNVMYWYQQKSSQAPKLLFHYYDKDFNNEADTPDNFQSRRPNTSFCFLDIRSPGLGDTAMYLCATRGSSPGLAAETQYFGPGTRLLVL.

The rearrangement links TRBV6-2 or TRBV6-3 to TRBJ1-5; TRBD1 aligns across 7 bases. Germline CDR1 reads MNHEY; CDR2 reads SVGEGT. J lost 6 bases, V lost 2 bases, and 7 bases had no gene match. CDR3 length: 15 residues. The CDR3 DNA follows: TGTGCCAGCAGTTACCAGGGGGGTCAGGCTCAGCCCCAGCATTTT. Translated: CASSYQGGQAQPQHF.

Concerning this clone itself: Other DNA sequences of this sample code for an identical CDR3. V usage is TRBV3-1 (or the pseudogene TRBV3-2) and J usage is TRBJ1-5; D unresolved. This CDR3 is built from 14 residues. The ends were cut back, 1 base at V and 1 base at J, with 5 bases in the middle. Germline loops: CDR1 LGHDT, CDR2 YNNKEL (reference sequence). This chain's CDR3 is CASSQGGSNQPQHF. DNA of the CDR3: TGTGCCAGCAGCCAAGGCGGGAGCAATCAGCCCCAGCATTTT.

The genes are TRBV7-9 and TRBJ2-2; 7 bases match TRBD2. Germline V gene lookup returns CDR1 SEHNR and CDR2 FQNEAQ (reference sequence). The CDR3 runs to 15 residues. V lost 4 bases and J lost 2; bases outside the gene matches: 4. The CDR3 loop reads CASSSGLQNTGELFF. The CDR3 coding sequence is TGTGCCAGCAGCTCGGGACTACAAAACACCGGGGAGCTGTTTTTT.

The V call is TRBV2, the J call TRBJ1-4; 9 bases agree with TRBD1. Germline CDR1 SNHLY, CDR2 FYNNEI. J lost 9 bases, V lost 7 bases, and 12 bases had no gene match. The length of the CDR3 is 15 residues. The CDR3 nucleotides are TGTGCCAGCATCGACCCCGGGACAGGGAGGAAAAAACTGTTTTTT. It encodes CASIDPGTGRKKLFF.

V is TRBV5-1 and J is TRBJ2-2; D call uncertain. V lost 3 bases and J lost 4, with 7 bases in between. The CDR3 has 13 amino acids. Germline CDR1 is SGHRS and CDR2 is YFSETQ. The CDR3 protein is CASSSVRTGELFF. In DNA form, the CDR3 reads TGCGCCAGCAGCTCAGTACGCACCGGGGAGCTGTTTTTT.

This clone was found once. The chain couples TRBV28 to TRBJ1-1; 8 bases fit TRBD1. This CDR3 has 12 residues. CDR1 and CDR2 from the germline V gene are MDHEN and SYDVKM. Trimming took 8 bases from V and 5 from J; bases not matched to a gene: 4. CDR3 region: CASWTGRTEAFF. The CDR3 DNA reads TGTGCCAGCTGGACAGGGCGAACTGAAGCTTTCTTT.

This rearrangement joins TRBV28 to TRBJ1-1, with 7 bases aligning to TRBD1. CDR3 size: 18 residues. Germline CDR1 is MDHEN and CDR2 is SYDVKM. V shed 3 bases and J 2 bases; nucleotides not matched to a gene: 15. The CDR3 nucleotides read TGTGCCAGCAGTTTTTCCGCAGCGGTCAGGGGGAAAAACACTGAAGCTTTCTTT. It codes for CASSFSAAVRGKNTEAFF. Looking up the rest from reference TRBV28 and TRBJ1-1 gives the full variable domain: DVKVTQSSRYLVKRTGEKVFLECVQDMDHENMFWYRQDPGLGLRLIYFSYDVKMKEKGDIPEGYSVSREKKERFSLILESASTNQTSMYLCASSFSAAVRGKNTEAFFGQGTRLTVV.

The chain recombines TRBV9 with TRBJ2-1; 14 nucleotides align to TRBD2. This CDR3 region has 17 residues. V lost 4 bases to trimming and J lost 3 bases; unmatched junction nucleotides: 6. Germline V gives CDR1 SGDLS, CDR2 YYNGEE. CDR3 bases: TGTGCCAGCAGCCCCAGTGGGACTAGCGGGGGCTACAATGAGCAGTTCTTC. This translates into CASSPSGTSGGYNEQFF.

The chain uses TRBV28 and TRBJ2-7; the match to TRBD2 covers 8 bases. Trimming removed 5 bases from V and 0 bases from J; junction bases left unmatched: 9. CDR1 and CDR2 from the germline V gene are MDHEN and SYDVKM. CDR3 size: 16 residues. The CDR3 bases are TGTGCCAGCAGTCCCGTAGCGGGATGGGGCTCCTACGAGCAGTACTTC. Translated: CASSPVAGWGSYEQYF.

This chain joins TRBV30 and TRBJ2-5; 11 nucleotides align to TRBD2. The CDR3 totals 13 residues. V shed 5 bases, J shed 4 bases, and the junction held 3 bases outside the gene matches. CDR1 and CDR2 from the germline V gene are GTSNPN and SVGIG (reference sequence). This chain's CDR3 is CAWGLAGRETQYF. The CDR3 region has the DNA TGTGCCTGGGGACTAGCGGGTAGAGAGACCCAGTACTTC.

This chain uses TRBV15 with TRBJ2-5; no definite D call. The CDR3 is 18 amino acids. CDR1 is LNHNV and CDR2 is YYDKDF in the germline V gene (reference sequence). V lost 0 bases to trimming and J lost 5 bases, with 22 bases between them. The CDR3: CATSRDHLRWLLGETQYF. The CDR3 region has the DNA TGTGCCACCAGCAGAGATCACCTCCGGTGGCTACTCGGGGAGACCCAGTACTTC.

The chain has TRBV6-5 and TRBJ2-1; maybe TRBD1 (5 bases). Trimming removed 7 bases from V and 10 bases from J, with 17 bases in between. This CDR3 region has 13 residues. Germline CDR1 reads MNHEY; CDR2 reads SVGAGI. CDR3 DNA sequence: TGTGCCAGCACCGACCTCGCAGGGAACGAGCAGTTCTTC. Its translation: CASTDLAGNEQFF.

This clone was detected once. V and J are TRBV10-3 and TRBJ1-2, with TRBD1 matching over 10 bases. With V trimmed by 4 bases and J by 1 base, 3 bases remained unmatched. The CDR3 runs 15 residues. CDR1 is ENHRY, CDR2 SYGVKD, per germline. CDR3 region: CAISGGTGDNYGYTF. CDR3 coding DNA: TGTGCCATCAGTGGGGGGACAGGGGATAACTATGGCTACACCTTC.

This clone is a singleton in its sample. The chain employs TRBV11-2 and TRBJ2-2; no clear D gene. Trimming took off 5 bases at V and 0 bases at J, with 13 bases between the two ends. The CDR3 is 16 residues long. Germline V CDR1 and CDR2: SGHAT, FQNNGV. CDR3 DNA sequence: TGTGCCAGCAGCCCGGGTCAGGCGACGAACACCGGGGAGCTGTTTTTT. It is translated as CASSPGQATNTGELFF.

V usage is TRBV2 and J usage is TRBJ1-1; 7 bases map to TRBD1. CDR1 and CDR2 from the germline V gene are SNHLY and FYNNEI. The V and J ends lost 4 bases and 5 bases, in that order; junction bases with no gene match: 4. The CDR3 is 13 amino acids. This chain's CDR3 is CASSGQGLTEAFF. CDR3 in DNA: TGTGCCAGCAGTGGACAGGGATTAACTGAAGCTTTCTTT.

The V and J genes are TRBV2 and TRBJ1-2; D uncertain. Per germline, CDR1 SNHLY and CDR2 FYNNEI. Trimming removed 8 bases at V and 8 bases at J, with 12 bases between. The length of the CDR3 is 11 residues. In nucleotides, the CDR3 is TGTGCCAGCCTCCTTCCCGGAGGCTACACCTTC. Translated, it gives CASLLPGGYTF.